This T cell receptor (beta chain) was identified during a study of response to subunit inactivated influenza vaccine. TCRdb independently ran MiXCR on the RT-PCR reads; one entry per CDR3 protein. The sample contains roughly 500,000 distinct CDR3 sequences, around 25% of which appear only once. Study-wide results and limits: Every seasonal influenza vaccination brings in few new T cells, the authors suggested.

This clonotype was detected ten times or more. Its antigen is still unknown. Sequences were derived from CD4+ T cells sorted from PBMCs, sampled 5 days after vaccination. The origin of this receptor is a man aged 45 to 65 who received an inactivated influenza vaccine.

The CDR3 coding sequence is TGTGCCAGCAGCTTAGGGACAGACTCGGAGCAGTTCTTC. Encoded protein: CASSLGTDSEQFF. J is TRBJ2-1 and V is TRBV7-9, with a weak D call TRBD1 (6 bases). In germline, CDR1 is SEHNR, CDR2 FQNEAQ (reference sequence). The CDR3 has 13 amino acids. Trimming removed 1 base at V and 10 bases at J, with 11 bases between.